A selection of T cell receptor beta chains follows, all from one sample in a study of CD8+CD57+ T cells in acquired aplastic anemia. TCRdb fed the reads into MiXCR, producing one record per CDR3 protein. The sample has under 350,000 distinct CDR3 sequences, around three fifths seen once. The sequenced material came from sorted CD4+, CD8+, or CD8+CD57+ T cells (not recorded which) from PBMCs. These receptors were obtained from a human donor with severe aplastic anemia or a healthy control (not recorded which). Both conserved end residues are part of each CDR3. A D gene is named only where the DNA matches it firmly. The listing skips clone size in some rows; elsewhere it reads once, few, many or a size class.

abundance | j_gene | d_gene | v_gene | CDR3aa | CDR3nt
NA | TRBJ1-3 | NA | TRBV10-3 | CAISDRTGLYF | TGTGCCATCAGTGACAGGACCGGCTTATATTTT
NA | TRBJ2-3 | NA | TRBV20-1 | CSAGGHQDTQYF | TGCAGTGCGGGGGGTCATCAAGATACGCAGTATTTT
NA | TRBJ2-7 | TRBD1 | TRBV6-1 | CASSISTGVGSYEQYF | TGTGCCAGCAGCATAAGTACAGGGGTAGGGTCCTACGAGCAGTACTTC
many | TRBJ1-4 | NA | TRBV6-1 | CASKEATNEKLFF | TGTGCCAGCAAGGAAGCAACTAATGAAAAACTGTTTTTT
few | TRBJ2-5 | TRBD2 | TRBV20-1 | CSARDPLAGGKETQYF | TGCAGTGCTAGAGATCCCCTCGCGGGAGGGAAAGAGACCCAGTACTTC
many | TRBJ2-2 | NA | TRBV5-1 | CASSFVTGNTGELFF | TGCGCCAGCAGCTTCGTGACAGGGAACACCGGGGAGCTGTTTTTT
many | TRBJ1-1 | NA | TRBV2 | CASSYPGIRVTEAFF | TGTGCCAGCAGTTACCCCGGGATTCGGGTCACTGAAGCTTTCTTT
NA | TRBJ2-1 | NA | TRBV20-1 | CSARDFQTNSYNEQFF | TGCAGTGCTAGAGATTTCCAGACTAACTCCTACAATGAGCAGTTCTTC
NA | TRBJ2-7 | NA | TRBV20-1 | CSARAEFGSYEQYF | TGCAGTGCTAGAGCGGAGTTCGGCTCCTACGAGCAGTACTTC
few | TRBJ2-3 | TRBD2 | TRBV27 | CASSSTSGGATDTQYF | TGTGCCAGCAGTTCCACTAGCGGGGGGGCCACAGATACGCAGTATTTT
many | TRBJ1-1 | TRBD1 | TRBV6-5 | CASSQGGVAFF | TGTGCCAGCAGTCAGGGGGGTGTGGCTTTCTTT
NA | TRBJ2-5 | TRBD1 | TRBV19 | CASSWGQNQETQYF | TGTGCCAGTAGTTGGGGACAGAACCAAGAGACCCAGTACTTC
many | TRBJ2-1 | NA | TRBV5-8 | CASTDPGTSYNEQFF | TGTGCCAGCACCGATCCGGGAACCTCCTACAATGAGCAGTTCTTC
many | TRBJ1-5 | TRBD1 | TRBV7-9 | CASSLGGGGTGKNQPQHF | TGTGCCAGCAGCTTAGGAGGGGGAGGGACAGGGAAAAATCAGCCCCAGCATTTT
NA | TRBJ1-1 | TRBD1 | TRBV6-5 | CAISESSTGGTEAFF | TGTGCCATCAGTGAGTCTTCAACAGGGGGCACTGAAGCTTTCTTT
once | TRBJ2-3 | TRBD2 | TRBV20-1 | CSAPSGGATDTQYF | TGCAGTGCCCCGAGCGGGGGGGCCACAGATACGCAGTATTTT
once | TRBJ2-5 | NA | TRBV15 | CATSRGQSQETQCF | TGTGCCACCAGCAGAGGACAGAGCCAAGAGACCCAGTGCTTC
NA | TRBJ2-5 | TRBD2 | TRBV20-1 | CSARVVGGRGETQYF | TGCAGTGCTCGGGTAGTCGGAGGGAGGGGAGAGACCCAGTACTTC
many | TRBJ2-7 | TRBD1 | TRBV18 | CASSPGTDEQYF | TGTGCCAGCTCACCTGGGACAGACGAGCAGTACTTC
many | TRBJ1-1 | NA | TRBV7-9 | CASSPRVPSNTEAFF | TGTGCCAGCAGCCCGAGGGTCCCTTCGAACACTGAAGCTTTCTTT
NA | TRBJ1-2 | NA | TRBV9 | CASSGAGASYGYTF | TGCGCCAGCAGCGGAGCCGGGGCGAGCTATGGCTACACCTTC
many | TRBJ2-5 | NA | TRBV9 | CASSQSRGETQYF | TGTGCCAGCAGCCAATCCCGGGGGGAGACCCAGTACTTC
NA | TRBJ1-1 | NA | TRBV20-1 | CSASRLQGEAFF | TGCAGTGCTAGTCGTTTACAGGGCGAAGCTTTCTTT
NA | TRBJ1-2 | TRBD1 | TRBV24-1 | CATSDARQGYGYTF | TGTGCCACCAGTGATGCAAGACAGGGGTATGGCTACACCTTC
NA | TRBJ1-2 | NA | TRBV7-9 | CASSLDGPSYGYTF | TGTGCCAGCAGCTTAGACGGACCGAGCTATGGCTACACCTTC
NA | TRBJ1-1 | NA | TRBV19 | CASLGIRDAVEAFF | TGTGCCAGTTTAGGGATTCGTGATGCGGTTGAAGCTTTCTTT
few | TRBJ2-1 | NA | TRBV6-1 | CASSEASDAYNEQFF | TGTGCCAGCAGTGAAGCTTCGGACGCCTACAATGAGCAGTTCTTC
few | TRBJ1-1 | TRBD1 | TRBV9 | CASSEFSGTGTEAFF | TGTGCCAGCAGTGAGTTTTCTGGGACAGGGACTGAAGCTTTCTTT
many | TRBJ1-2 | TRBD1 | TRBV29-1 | CSVGPTGVSGYTF | TGCAGCGTTGGCCCTACAGGGGTAAGCGGCTACACCTTC
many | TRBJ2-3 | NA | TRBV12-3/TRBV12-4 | CASSSVELGTQYF | TGTGCCAGCAGTTCAGTCGAATTGGGTACGCAGTATTTT
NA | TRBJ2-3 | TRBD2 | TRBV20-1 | CSASGLAGGPYTQYF | TGCAGTGCTTCGGGACTAGCGGGGGGGCCCTATACGCAGTATTTT
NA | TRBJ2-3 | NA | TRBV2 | CALSRGGQPVMRDILDTDTQYF | TGTGCCTTATCGCGGGGTGGTCAGCCCGTAATGCGTGACATATTAGACACAGATACGCAGTATTTT
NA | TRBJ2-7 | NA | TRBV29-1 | CSVELSTVEQYF | TGCAGCGTTGAACTTAGTACGGTAGAGCAGTACTTC